This note documents a single T cell receptor (beta chain) sequence. It has no known antigen specificity. Qualities for individual bases were not recorded, and no much larger clone is one base off. The immunoSEQ Assay, a bias-controlled multiplex PCR, was used to amplify TCRbeta CDR3 regions from genomic DNA. The source study handled its data this way. Within the assay, amplification of reference gene primers was used to estimate how many nucleated cells each sample contained. To quantify the absolute abundance of each unique TCRbeta CDR3 rearrangement, sequence reads were collapsed and filtered. For each sample, productive Simpson clonality was calculated as the square root of Simpson's diversity index across productive rearrangements. TCRdb re-hosts the immuneACCESS table, in-frame sequences only. Its copies lack some clones; in the studies checked, an unresolved V gene accounts for under half of them, and the cause for the rest is not known. That table gives V, J and clone size, and the DNA gave D and trimming. The sample includes roughly 55,000 clones, with approximately 78% observed a single time. Over 9.5% of the sample comes from the top ten.

This record belongs to a study of blood T cell repertoires in COVID-19 (dated by TCRdb to 2018 to 2021). The study in broad terms: The collaborator samples originated in the United States, Italy and Spain and spanned the acute and convalescent phases of COVID-19. The repertoires were released in a freely available public database meant as a resource for research on the immune response to SARS-CoV-2. Where available, HLA class I and class II types were obtained from metadata supplied by the sample provider rather than from assay-based typing. A de-identified subject ID, COVID-19 status, age in years and sex were almost always included in the sample metadata. The prospective study material was composed of cDNA or gDNA derived from T cells, B-cell-depleted T cells, or PBMCs. The dataset comprised deeply sampled blood TCRbeta repertoires from subjects exposed to, actively infected with, or recovered from COVID-19. Samples came from the ongoing ImmuneRACE study (first 160 participants) plus 1,254 subjects from 6 global collaborators.

What the authors observed across the whole study: The amount of clinical and demographic metadata varied by source and participant and was provided uncurated.

Whole blood was collected in K2EDTA tubes by collaborating institutions according to the institutions' own protocols. For TCRbeta analysis, collaborator samples were shipped as frozen whole blood, as isolated PBMCs, or as DNA extracted from either sample type. The CDR3 runs 15 residues from the cysteine to the phenylalanine. Only the CDR3 region is kept as DNA, spanning 45 bases read in frame from base 1. Via the germline V gene, CDR1 is MGHRA and CDR2 YSYEKL. Compared with germline, V lacks 4 bases and J lacks 3 bases; bases without a gene match: 4. The receptor was derived from a man older than 75 with acute or convalescent COVID-19. Sequenced: peripheral blood. The receptor chain draws on TRBV4-1 and TRBJ2-7, with 12 central nucleotides matching TRBD2. The nucleotides read TGCGCCAGCAGCCCCCTGACTAGCGGGGGCTACGAGCAGTACTTC. Translated, this is CASSPLTSGGYEQYF.